A single sample is the source of the 20 T cell receptor beta chains below, sequenced in a study of blood T cell repertoires in COVID-19. The method was immunoSEQ multiplex PCR; TCRdb's version includes in-frame clones alone and lacks a portion of them. The data contain hundreds of thousands of clones, 75% to 90% of them singletons. Specimen: peripheral blood. Receptors were obtained from a man between 40 and 49 years old with acute or convalescent COVID-19.

This chain connects TRBV6-1 to TRBJ2-7; unclear D gene. The CDR3 is 15 amino acids. Trimming left V 0 bases short and J 3 bases short, with 12 bases between. Per the germline V gene, CDR1 is MNHNS and CDR2 is SASEGT. The CDR3 nucleotides read TGTGCCAGCAGTGAAGCTTGGGCTCCCTTCTACGAGCAGTACTTC. It encodes CASSEAWAPFYEQYF.

The rearrangement links TRBV19 to TRBJ1-5; possibly TRBD1 for D (5 bases). Germline CDR1 reads LNHDA; CDR2 reads SQIVND (reference sequence). V lost 8 bases and J 1 base, leaving 12 bases between the germline ends. The CDR3 sequence is 14 residues long. CDR3 sequence: CASLPGSSNQPQHF. DNA for the CDR3: TGTGCCAGTCTCCCAGGGTCCAGCAATCAGCCCCAGCATTTT.

This chain connects TRBV19 to TRBJ2-1, with 9 nucleotides matching TRBD2. The CDR3 consists of 15 residues. CDR1 LNHDA and CDR2 SQIVND come from the germline V gene (reference sequence). Losses at the gene ends were 3 bases for V and 6 bases for J; bases not matched to a gene: 6. Here the CDR3 DNA reads TGTGCCAGTAGTATGGGGGCTAGCGGGATCAATGAGCAGTTCTTC. Translating it yields CASSMGASGINEQFF.

This chain joins TRBV6-5 and TRBJ2-1; 8 positions agree with TRBD1. The V and J ends lost 8 bases and 1 base, in that order; junction bases with no gene match: 4. This CDR3 contains 14 residues. Germline loops: CDR1 MNHEY, CDR2 SVGAGI. DNA of the CDR3: TGTGCCAGCGAAGGACAGGGATCCTACAATGAGCAGTTCTTC. Amino acids: CASEGQGSYNEQFF.

V gene TRBV21-1 combines with J gene TRBJ2-1; the D call in the table, TRBD2, was not verified against the DNA. TRBV21-1 is shown as a pseudogene. This CDR3 region has 18 residues. CDR3 nucleotides: TGTGCCAGCAGCAAGAAGGCGGGGGGCCGCGTTGCTGATAATGAGCAGTTCTTC. This encodes CASSKKAGGRVADNEQFF.

The chain employs TRBV29-1 and TRBJ2-7; the match to TRBD1 covers 8 bases. The CDR3 consists of 15 residues. Losses at the gene ends were 4 bases for V and 0 bases for J; bases not matched to a gene: 8. The germline CDR1 and CDR2 sequences are SQVTM and ANQGSEA. CDR3 loop: CSVVGRTGNSYEQYF. The CDR3 region has the DNA TGCAGCGTTGTGGGTAGGACAGGGAACTCCTACGAGCAGTACTTC.

This sequence joins TRBV13 and TRBJ2-3; D uncertain. The CDR3 has 12 amino acids. Germline V CDR1 and CDR2: PRHDT, FYEKMQ (reference sequence). Trimming shortened V by 5 bases and J by 8 bases, and 11 bases separated the two germline ends. The CDR3 bases are TGTGCCAGCAGCCCCGAGGTGGGTACGCAGTATTTT. It specifies CASSPEVGTQYF.

The chain uses TRBV7-3 and TRBJ1-2; TRBD1 matches 8 bases. The CDR3 has 13 residues. The V gene's germline CDR1 is SGHTA and CDR2 FQGTGA. V shed 5 bases and J 8 bases; nucleotides not matched to a gene: 7. CDR3 amino acids: CASSDPGGLGYTF. The CDR3 nucleotides read TGTGCCAGCAGCGACCCAGGGGGCTTGGGCTACACCTTC. Filled out from reference TRBV7-3 and TRBJ1-2, the complete variable domain reads GAGVSQTPSNKVTEKGKYVELRCDPISGHTALYWYRQSLGQGPEFLIYFQGTGAADDSGLPNDRFFAVRPEGSVSTLKIQRTERGDSAVYLCASSDPGGLGYTFGSGTRLTVV.

The chain employs TRBV11-2 and TRBJ2-3; 8 bases line up with TRBD2. The trim removed 6 bases at V and 4 bases at J, leaving 12 bases unmatched. The CDR3 spans 16 residues. Looked up from germline, CDR1 is SGHAT and CDR2 is FQNNGV. The CDR3 loop is CASRRGGAGPADTQYF. The DNA of the CDR3 is TGTGCCAGCAGACGGGGGGGAGCGGGACCTGCAGATACGCAGTATTTT.

V and J are TRBV6-5 and TRBJ1-2, with 8 nucleotides matching TRBD1. The J segment lost 10 bases and the V segment lost 2 bases, leaving 6 bases of the junction unmatched. From germline, CDR1 is MNHEY and CDR2 SVGAGI. This CDR3 has 13 residues. The CDR3 DNA reads TGTGCCAGCAGTTACGCGGCAGGGGGCGACTACACCTTC. This codes for CASSYAAGGDYTF.

This chain joins TRBV7-3 and TRBJ2-1; a weak D match, TRBD2 (6 bases). The V end lost 5 bases, the J end lost 4 bases, and 15 bases lay between the germline ends. The CDR3 runs 15 residues. Germline-derived CDR1 and CDR2 are SGHTA and FQGTGA. The CDR3 DNA is TGTGCCAGCAGCCGGGACTCAGGGAAATACAATGAGCAGTTCTTC. This gives the protein CASSRDSGKYNEQFF.

V is TRBV7-3 and J is TRBJ2-1; D not resolved. The CDR3 consists of 13 residues. CDR1 is SGHTA and CDR2 is FQGTGA in the germline V gene. V lost 5 bases and J 10 bases, leaving 15 bases between the germline ends. For the CDR3, the DNA is TGTGCCAGCAGCCTTGCCTCTAGTTTCGAGCAGTTCTTC. It specifies CASSLASSFEQFF.

The chain carries TRBV6-5 and TRBJ1-6; D remains ambiguous. The germline CDR1 and CDR2 sequences are MNHEY and SVGAGI. Trimming removed 3 bases from V and 7 bases from J, with 7 bases in between. CDR3 length: 13 residues. The CDR3 protein is CASSYGMNSPLHF. CDR3 coding DNA: TGTGCCAGCAGTTATGGCATGAATTCACCCCTCCACTTT.

The chain couples TRBV29-1 to TRBJ2-3; weak D call: TRBD1 (6 bases). The V gene lost 7 bases and the J gene lost 5 bases, with 7 bases spanning the gap. The CDR3 is 10 residues long. Germline lookup yields CDR1 SQVTM and CDR2 ANQGSEA. Here the CDR3 reads CSGGRDTQYF. Written as DNA, the CDR3 is TGCAGCGGGGGGCGAGATACGCAGTATTTT.

This clone was seen just once. Here the CDR3 reads CASSVAMTSGLGEQYF. CDR3 in DNA: TGTGCCAGCAGCGTAGCTATGACTAGCGGTCTGGGGGAGCAGTACTTC. The chain combines TRBV9 with TRBJ2-7; TRBD2 matches at 9 bases. The germline gives CDR1 SGDLS, CDR2 YYNGEE. The CDR3 length is 16 residues. The V gene end was trimmed by 0 bases and the J gene end by 7 bases; junction bases not matched to a gene: 11. The whole variable domain, filled in from reference TRBV9 and TRBJ2-7, reads DSGVTQTPKHLITATGQRVTLRCSPRSGDLSVYWYQQSLDQGLQFLIQYYNGEERAKGNILERFSAQQFPDLHSELNLSSLELGDSALYFCASSVAMTSGLGEQYFGPGTRLTVT.

This clone occurred a few times. CDR3 DNA: TGTGCCAGTAGTATAGATGGGACAGACTCTGGAAACACCATATATTTT. As protein: CASSIDGTDSGNTIYF. This chain joins TRBV19 and TRBJ1-3; TRBD1 matches at 7 bases. This CDR3 has 16 amino acids. After removal of 0 bases from V and 0 bases from J, the junction contained 2 bases not matched to a gene. Per the germline V gene, CDR1 is LNHDA and CDR2 is SQIVND (reference sequence).

This clone was seen once. The chain recombines TRBV7-9 with TRBJ1-4; D gene ambiguous. This CDR3 has 12 amino acids. V lost 5 bases and J lost 4, with 5 bases in between. Germline CDR1 reads SEHNR; CDR2 reads FQNEAQ (reference sequence). The CDR3 sequence: CASSVHNEKLFF. In DNA form, the CDR3 reads TGTGCCAGCAGCGTACATAATGAAAAACTGTTTTTT.

The chain employs TRBV9 and TRBJ2-4, with 10 positions matching TRBD1. Trimming cost V 2 bases and J 7 bases; bases outside gene matches: 6. From germline, CDR1 is SGDLS and CDR2 YYNGEE. This CDR3 contains 15 residues. CDR3: CASSVGTGVWNIQYF. The CDR3 nucleotides read TGTGCCAGCAGCGTTGGGACAGGGGTATGGAACATTCAGTACTTC.

The chain links TRBV10-3 to TRBJ2-5; D gene unclear. This CDR3 is 13 amino acids long. Deletions cut 4 bases from V and 3 bases from J, with 9 bases between. Looked up from germline, CDR1 is ENHRY and CDR2 is SYGVKD. As DNA, the CDR3 is TGTGCCATCAGTGGAGATGTAAAAGAGACCCAGTACTTC. It is translated as CAISGDVKETQYF.

This chain links TRBV5-1 with TRBJ2-2, with D possibly being TRBD2 (5 bases). The CDR3 length is 14 residues. CDR1 is SGHRS and CDR2 is YFSETQ in the germline V gene. Trimming stripped 4 bases from V and 7 bases from J, with 14 bases between. CDR3 sequence reads: CASSLGPRGGELFF. For the CDR3, the DNA is TGCGCCAGCAGCCTCGGGCCCCGGGGCGGGGAGCTGTTTTTT.